The rows below give T cell receptor beta chains drawn from one sample of a study of T cells in Graves' hyperthyroidism and ophthalmopathy. One entry per CDR3 protein, called by TCRdb with MiXCR from the multiplex PCR reads. Here the sample spans about 600,000 distinct CDR3 sequences, roughly 15% being singletons. The sample taken for sequencing was blood. The receptors derive from a woman between 40 and 50 years old with Graves' ophthalmopathy. Both conserved end residues are part of each CDR3. D genes are given only for firm matches. Expanded clones are given a class, and other clones once, few, many or no size at all.

v_call	d_call	j_call	clone_size	cdr3_aa	cdr3_nt
TRBV12-3/TRBV12-4	TRBD1	TRBJ2-1	few	CASSADRGTYNEQFF	TGTGCCAGCAGTGCGGACAGGGGGACCTACAATGAGCAGTTCTTC
TRBV20-1	NA	TRBJ1-3	NA	CSARKDGSSGNTIYF	TGCAGTGCTAGAAAAGACGGAAGCTCTGGAAACACCATATATTTT
TRBV12-3/TRBV12-4	NA	TRBJ1-2	many	CASRSDSPYGYTF	TGTGCCAGCAGGTCGGACAGCCCCTATGGCTACACCTTC
TRBV5-1	NA	TRBJ1-2	NA	CASSLAVSGPAGYTF	TGCGCCAGCAGCTTGGCGGTTAGCGGGCCTGCTGGCTACACCTTC
TRBV20-1	TRBD1	TRBJ1-5	NA	CSARNSGTGSYRQPQHF	TGCAGTGCTAGAAATTCCGGGACAGGGTCCTATCGTCAGCCCCAGCATTTT
TRBV3-1	NA	TRBJ1-4	NA	CASSQSLGTTNEKLFF	TGTGCCAGCAGCCAGTCTTTGGGTACAACTAATGAAAAACTGTTTTTT
TRBV14	NA	TRBJ2-1	few	CASSQGFLRSYNEQFF	TGTGCCAGCAGCCAGGGGTTCCTGCGCTCCTACAATGAGCAGTTCTTC
TRBV5-8	NA	TRBJ2-1	many	CASSSPFNEQFF	TGTGCCAGCAGCTCCCCCTTCAATGAGCAGTTCTTC
TRBV18	NA	TRBJ2-5	many	CASSPLQQETQYF	TGTGCCAGCTCACCACTTCAACAAGAGACCCAGTACTTC
TRBV4-1	NA	TRBJ1-1	few	CASSQPPQRGLNTEAFF	TGCGCCAGCAGCCAACCCCCCCAGCGAGGGCTGAACACTGAAGCTTTCTTT
TRBV5-1	TRBD2	TRBJ2-1	many	CASSGGGSGNSYNEQFF	TGCGCCAGCAGCGGGGGGGGTAGCGGGAATTCCTACAATGAGCAGTTCTTC
TRBV2	NA	TRBJ2-5	few	CASSDQGLGQETQYF	TGTGCCAGCAGTGACCAGGGATTGGGTCAAGAGACCCAGTACTTC
TRBV15	TRBD2	TRBJ2-1	many	CATSRARGTSYNEQFF	TGTGCCACCAGCAGAGCGCGGGGGACCTCCTACAATGAGCAGTTCTTC
TRBV28	NA	TRBJ1-3	few	CASSPTGSLGTIYF	TGTGCCAGCAGTCCAACCGGGAGCCTCGGAACCATATATTTT
TRBV5-1	NA	TRBJ1-1	many	CASSADTLNTEAFF	TGCGCCAGCAGCGCGGACACCTTGAACACTGAAGCTTTCTTT
TRBV9	TRBD1	TRBJ2-6	NA	CASSVTGGHSGANVLTF	TGTGCCAGCAGCGTTACAGGGGGCCACTCTGGGGCCAACGTCCTGACTTTC
TRBV2	NA	TRBJ1-5	few	CASSPTSANQPQHF	TGTGCCAGCAGCCCCACCTCCGCGAATCAGCCCCAGCATTTT
TRBV12-3/TRBV12-4	NA	TRBJ1-1	many	CASSTLTQNTEAFF	TGTGCCAGCTCAACCCTCACACAGAACACTGAAGCTTTCTTT
TRBV10-3	NA	TRBJ1-1	many	CATKPGHGAMNTEAFF	TGTGCCACCAAGCCGGGACACGGGGCGATGAACACTGAAGCTTTCTTT
TRBV10-3	TRBD2	TRBJ2-3	few	CAIRPGTSADTQYF	TGTGCCATCAGGCCCGGGACTAGTGCCGATACGCAGTATTTT
TRBV2	TRBD2	TRBJ2-7	many	CASSARLAGEFHEQYF	TGTGCCAGCAGTGCTCGACTAGCGGGAGAGTTCCACGAGCAGTACTTC
TRBV3-1	TRBD1	TRBJ1-2	many	CASSSDRLRGYTF	TGTGCCAGCAGCTCGGACAGGCTTCGTGGCTACACCTTC